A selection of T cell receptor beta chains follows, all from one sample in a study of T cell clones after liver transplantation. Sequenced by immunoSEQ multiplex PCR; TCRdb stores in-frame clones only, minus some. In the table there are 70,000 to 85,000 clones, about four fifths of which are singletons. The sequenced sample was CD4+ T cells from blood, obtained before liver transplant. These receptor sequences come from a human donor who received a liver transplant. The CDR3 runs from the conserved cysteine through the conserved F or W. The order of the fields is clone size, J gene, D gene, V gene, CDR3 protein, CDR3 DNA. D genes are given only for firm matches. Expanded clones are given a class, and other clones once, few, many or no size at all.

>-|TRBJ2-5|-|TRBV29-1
CSVADDKETQYF
TGCAGCGTGGCGGATGATAAAGAGACCCAGTACTTC
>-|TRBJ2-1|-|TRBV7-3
CASSPHVGSYNEQFF
TGTGCCAGCAGCCCCCATGTAGGCAGCTACAATGAGCAGTTCTTC
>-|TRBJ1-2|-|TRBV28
CASSSYSNYGYTF
TGTGCCAGCAGTTCTTATTCTAACTATGGCTACACCTTC
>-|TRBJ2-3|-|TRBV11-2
CASRPGIDTQYF
TGTGCCAGCAGGCCCGGTATCGATACGCAGTATTTT
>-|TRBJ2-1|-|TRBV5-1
CASSWTESSYNEQFF
TGCGCCAGCAGCTGGACAGAAAGCTCCTACAATGAGCAGTTCTTC
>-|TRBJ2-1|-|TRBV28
CASSPGTGSRNEQFF
TGTGCCAGCAGTCCAGGGACGGGCTCGCGGAATGAGCAGTTCTTC
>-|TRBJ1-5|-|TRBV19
CASSIDFKRGRNQPQHF
TGTGCCAGTAGTATAGATTTCAAAAGGGGCCGCAATCAGCCCCAGCATTTT
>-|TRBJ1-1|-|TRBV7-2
CASSLGPRNTEAFF
TGTGCCAGCAGCTTAGGACCGCGGAACACTGAAGCTTTCTTT
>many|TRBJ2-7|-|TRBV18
CASSPTANSYEQYF
TGTGCCAGCTCACCGACTGCAAACTCCTACGAGCAGTACTTC
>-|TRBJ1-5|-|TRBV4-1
CASSRGTSSNQPQHF
TGCGCCAGCAGCCGAGGGACATCTAGCAATCAGCCCCAGCATTTT
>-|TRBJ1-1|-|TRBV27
CASSPGLGRMNTEAFF
TGTGCCAGCAGTCCAGGACTCGGGCGGATGAACACTGAAGCTTTCTTT
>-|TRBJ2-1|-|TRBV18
CASSPARGADEQFF
TGTGCCAGCTCCCCGGCTAGGGGGGCTGATGAGCAGTTCTTC
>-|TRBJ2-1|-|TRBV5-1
CASSFARRNNEQFF
TGCGCCAGCAGCTTTGCAAGACGTAACAATGAGCAGTTCTTC
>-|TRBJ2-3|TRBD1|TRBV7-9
CASSERQGLPDTQYF
TGTGCCAGCAGCGAAAGACAGGGGTTGCCAGATACGCAGTATTTT
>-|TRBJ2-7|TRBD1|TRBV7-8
CASSVSAGTGGNEQYF
TGTGCCAGCAGTGTGAGTGCCGGGACAGGGGGCAACGAGCAGTACTTC
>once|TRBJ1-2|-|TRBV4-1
CASSQALYRDNYGYTF
TGCGCCAGCAGCCAAGCATTGTACAGGGACAACTATGGCTACACCTTC
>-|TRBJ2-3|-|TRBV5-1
CASSLLARGTDTQYF
TGCGCCAGCAGCTTACTGGCTCGCGGCACAGATACGCAGTATTTT
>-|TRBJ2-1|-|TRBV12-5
CASGMTSSTRGEQFF
TGTGCTAGTGGGATGACTAGTTCTACGCGGGGTGAGCAGTTCTTC
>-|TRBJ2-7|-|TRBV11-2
CASSLAREQYF
TGTGCCAGCAGCTTAGCGCGCGAGCAGTACTTC
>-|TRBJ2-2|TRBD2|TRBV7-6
CASSLGLAGGPWPGELFF
TGTGCCAGCAGCTTGGGGCTAGCGGGAGGGCCATGGCCCGGGGAGCTGTTTTTT
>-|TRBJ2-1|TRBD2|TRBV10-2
CASSESSGGLNEQFF
TGCGCCAGCAGTGAATCGAGCGGGGGGCTCAATGAGCAGTTCTTC
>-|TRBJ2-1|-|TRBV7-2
CASSLARAYNEQFF
TGTGCCAGCAGCTTAGCCAGAGCCTACAATGAGCAGTTCTTC
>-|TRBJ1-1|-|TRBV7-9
CASSLSSGNTEAFF
TGTGCCAGCAGCTTATCCTCCGGGAACACTGAAGCTTTCTTT
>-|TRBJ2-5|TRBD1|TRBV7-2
CASSPMFGTGGQETQYF
TGTGCCAGCAGCCCAATGTTCGGGACAGGGGGCCAAGAGACCCAGTACTTC
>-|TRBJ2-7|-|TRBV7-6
CASSSYQGFHEQYF
TGTGCCAGCAGCTCTTACCAGGGGTTCCACGAGCAGTACTTC
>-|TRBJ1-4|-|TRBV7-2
CASSLWIDGKLFF
TGTGCCAGCAGCTTATGGATTGACGGAAAACTGTTTTTT
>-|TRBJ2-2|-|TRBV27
CASSLSRVGGELFF
TGTGCCAGCAGTTTATCAAGGGTCGGCGGGGAGCTGTTTTTT
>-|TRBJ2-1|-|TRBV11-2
CASRVHNEQFF
TGTGCCAGCAGGGTACACAATGAGCAGTTCTTC
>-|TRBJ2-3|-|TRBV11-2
CASSADRGGDTQYF
TGTGCCAGCAGCGCCGATCGGGGTGGAGATACGCAGTATTTT
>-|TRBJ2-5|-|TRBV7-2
CASSPVWGKETQYF
TGTGCCAGCAGCCCCGTGTGGGGGAAAGAGACCCAGTACTTC
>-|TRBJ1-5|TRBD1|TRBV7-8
CASSLRRDRSNQPQHF
TGTGCCAGCAGCCTAAGAAGGGACAGGAGCAATCAGCCCCAGCATTTT
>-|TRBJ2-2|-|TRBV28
CASSFFPTGNTGELFF
TGTGCCAGCAGTTTCTTTCCGACAGGGAACACCGGGGAGCTGTTTTTT
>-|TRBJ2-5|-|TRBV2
CASSEFVETQYF
TGTGCCAGCAGCGAATTCGTGGAGACCCAGTACTTC
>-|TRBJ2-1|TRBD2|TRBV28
CASSLITSATGNEQFF
TGTGCCAGCAGTCTTATCACTAGCGCCACCGGGAATGAGCAGTTCTTC
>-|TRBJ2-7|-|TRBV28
CASSPPGTGYEQYF
TGTGCCAGCAGTCCTCCCGGGACGGGCTACGAGCAGTACTTC
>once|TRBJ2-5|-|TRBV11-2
CASSLAPYQETQYF
TGTGCCAGCAGCTTAGCCCCGTACCAAGAGACCCAGTACTTC
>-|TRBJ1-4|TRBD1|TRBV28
CASSSQGGNNEKLFF
TGTGCCAGCAGTTCCCAGGGGGGTAATAATGAAAAACTGTTTTTT
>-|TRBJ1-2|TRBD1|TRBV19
CASSIRDRVNYGYTF
TGTGCCAGTAGTATTCGTGACAGGGTGAACTATGGCTACACCTTC
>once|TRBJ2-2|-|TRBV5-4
CASSPGGRNTGELFF
TGTGCCAGCAGCCCAGGTGGTAGGAACACCGGGGAGCTGTTTTTT
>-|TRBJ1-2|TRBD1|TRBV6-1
CASSSAGQGYGYTF
TGTGCCAGCAGTAGCGCAGGACAGGGTTATGGCTACACCTTC
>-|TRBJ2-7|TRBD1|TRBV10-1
CASRPPGQGLNCGREQYF
TGCGCCAGCAGACCGCCGGGACAGGGGCTTAATTGCGGGAGGGAGCAGTACTTC
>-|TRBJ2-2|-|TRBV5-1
CASSLGHNTGELFF
TGCGCCAGCAGCTTGGGTCATAACACCGGGGAGCTGTTTTTT
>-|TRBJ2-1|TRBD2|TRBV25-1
CASSGLGGNIYNEQFF
TGTGCCAGCAGTGGGTTGGGAGGGAATATCTACAATGAGCAGTTCTTC
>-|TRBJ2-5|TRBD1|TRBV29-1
CSVAGTGVETQYF
TGCAGCGTCGCGGGGACAGGGGTTGAGACCCAGTACTTC
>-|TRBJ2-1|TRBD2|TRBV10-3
CAISDLGTTHNEQFF
TGTGCCATCAGTGATTTGGGGACTACCCACAATGAGCAGTTCTTC
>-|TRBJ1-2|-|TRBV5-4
CASSLERGKGGYTF
TGTGCCAGCAGCTTGGAAAGAGGGAAGGGTGGCTACACCTTC
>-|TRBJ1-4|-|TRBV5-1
CASSRHKGEKLFF
TGCGCCAGCAGCCGGCATAAGGGTGAAAAACTGTTTTTT
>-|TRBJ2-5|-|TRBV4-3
CASSQDEAEQETQYF
TGCGCCAGCAGCCAAGATGAGGCCGAGCAAGAGACCCAGTACTTC
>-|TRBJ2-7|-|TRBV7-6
CASSLGLRYEQYF
TGTGCCAGCAGCTTAGGCCTCAGATACGAGCAGTACTTC
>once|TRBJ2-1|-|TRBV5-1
CASSVQGLYNEQFF
TGCGCCAGCAGCGTACAGGGTCTGTACAATGAGCAGTTCTTC
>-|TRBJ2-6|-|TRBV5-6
CASSPERANVLTF
TGTGCCAGCAGCCCTGAACGGGCCAACGTCCTGACTTTC
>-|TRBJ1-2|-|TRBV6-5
CASSFSTGAQRGYTF
TGTGCCAGCAGTTTCTCGACAGGCGCTCAAAGGGGCTACACCTTC
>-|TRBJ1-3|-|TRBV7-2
CASSLVGTRSSSGNTIYF
TGTGCCAGCAGCTTAGTCGGGACTCGGTCTTCGTCAGGAAACACCATATATTTT
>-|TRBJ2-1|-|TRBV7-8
CASSLGWRNEQFF
TGTGCCAGCAGCTTAGGATGGCGCAATGAGCAGTTCTTC
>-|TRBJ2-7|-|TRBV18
CASSRNEGGYEQYF
TGTGCCAGCTCAAGAAATGAAGGGGGCTACGAGCAGTACTTC